The 24 T cell receptor beta chains below were found in one sample sequenced in a study of identical twins. Using its own MiXCR run on the 5' RACE reads, TCRdb lists one record per CDR3 protein. The data show around 1.7 million distinct CDR3 sequences, with about 30% seen just once and 0.25% to 0.3% held by the top ten. The sequenced sample consisted of cord blood. The receptors derive from a newborn girl in good health.

The CDR3 protein is CASSVGPGVQETQYF. The CDR3 DNA sequence: TGTGCCAGCAGCGTAGGACCCGGGGTACAAGAGACCCAGTACTTC. This chain links TRBV11-2 with TRBJ2-5; weak D call: TRBD2 (5 bases). Deletions cut 5 bases from V and 2 bases from J, with 15 bases between. The CDR3 consists of 15 residues. Germline V gene sequence: CDR1 SGHAT, CDR2 FQNNGV.

This sequence joins TRBV29-1 and TRBJ2-1, with 11 bases matching TRBD1. V lost 2 bases, J lost 2 bases, and 8 bases stayed unmatched. Germline V CDR1 and CDR2: SQVTM, ANQGSEA. CDR3 size: 17 residues. The CDR3 sequence is CSVERGGDRGTYNEQFF. As DNA, the CDR3 is TGCAGCGTTGAAAGAGGGGGGGACAGGGGGACCTACAATGAGCAGTTCTTC.

V is TRBV4-1 and J is TRBJ2-3; weak D call: TRBD2 (6 bases). From germline, CDR1 is MGHRA and CDR2 YSYEKL. Trimming took off 0 bases at V and 1 base at J, with 11 bases between the two ends. This CDR3 has 16 residues. In nucleotides, the CDR3 is TGCGCCAGCAGCCAAGATTTTCCGGGGGGCACAGATACGCAGTATTTT. Translating it yields CASSQDFPGGTDTQYF.

The CDR3 bases are TGTGCCAGCAGTTTATGGGGACTAGCGGGAGAAGAGACCCAGTTCTTC. Translated: CASSLWGLAGEETQFF. The rearrangement joins TRBV28 to TRBJ2-1, with 14 bases aligning to TRBD2. Per germline, CDR1 MDHEN and CDR2 SYDVKM. The CDR3 length is 16 residues. V gave up 0 bases and J gave up 13 bases; unmatched junction bases: 8.

This clonotype came up a few times. DNA of the CDR3: TGTGCCAGCAGTTACACAGGGGTGAATGGCTACACCTTC. It encodes CASSYTGVNGYTF. The V gene is TRBV6-2 or TRBV6-3, the J gene TRBJ1-2; 7 bases match TRBD1. Germline assignment: CDR1 MNHEY and CDR2 SVGEGT. CDR3 length: 13 amino acids. The ends lost 2 bases at V and 6 bases at J; junction bases unmatched: 3.

This rearrangement joins TRBV6-2 or TRBV6-3 to TRBJ2-7; TRBD1 might be the D (6 bases). The CDR3 extends over 12 amino acids. The V gene lost 6 bases and the J gene lost 2 bases, with 8 bases spanning the gap. CDR1 and CDR2 (germline): MNHEY, SVGEGT. CDR3 protein: CASRYRAYEQYF. The CDR3 DNA sequence: TGTGCCAGCAGATACAGGGCCTACGAGCAGTACTTC.

The chain recombines TRBV5-1 with TRBJ2-5, with D perhaps TRBD2 (5 bases). Germline CDR1 and CDR2: SGHRS and YFSETQ. Between the trimmed V and J ends, which lost 3 bases and 5 bases, there was a span of 14 bases. CDR3 size: 14 residues. The CDR3 nucleotides are TGCGCCAGCAGCTCGAAACTAGTCAAGGAGACCCAGTACTTC. Its translation: CASSSKLVKETQYF.

V and J are TRBV20-1 and TRBJ2-7; 9 bases fit TRBD2. The CDR3 is 15 residues long. J gave up 0 bases and V 3 bases, and 6 bases lay outside the gene matches. From germline, CDR1 is DFQATT and CDR2 SNEGSKA (reference sequence). CDR3 region: CSARRAGGPSYEQYF. CDR3 DNA sequence: TGCAGTGCTAGGAGGGCGGGAGGGCCCTCCTACGAGCAGTACTTC.

This clonotype turned up a few times. V gene TRBV4-2 combines with J gene TRBJ1-2; D is undetermined. V lost 0 bases, J lost 5 bases, and 10 bases lay in between. CDR1 LGHNA and CDR2 YNFKEQ come from the germline V gene. The CDR3 totals 14 residues. This CDR3 reads CASSQDGSNYGYTF. DNA of the CDR3: TGTGCCAGCAGCCAAGATGGGTCGAATTATGGCTACACCTTC.

This clonotype was detected a few times. The chain uses TRBV7-2 and TRBJ2-7, with 9 nucleotides matching TRBD2. The ends lost 0 bases at V and 7 bases at J; junction bases unmatched: 10. This CDR3 contains 16 residues. Germline V gene sequence: CDR1 SGHTA, CDR2 FQGNSA. CDR3 nucleotide sequence: TGTGCCAGCAGCTTAGCGAAGACTAGCGGTCCCAATGAGCAGTACTTC. Translated, it gives CASSLAKTSGPNEQYF.

This clonotype was seen a few times. The chain combines TRBV10-3 with TRBJ1-6; 7 bases fit TRBD1. The CDR3 sequence is 13 residues long. Germline loops: CDR1 ENHRY, CDR2 SYGVKD. With 10 bases clipped from V and 9 bases from J, the junction kept 9 bases outside the gene matches. CDR3 sequence: CANSGTESSPLHF. The CDR3 DNA reads TGTGCCAACTCCGGGACAGAGAGTTCACCCCTCCACTTT.

The sample holds a few counts of this clonotype. V is TRBV15 and J is TRBJ2-1; D unclear. There are 13 residues in the CDR3. Germline CDR1 LNHNV, CDR2 YYDKDF (reference sequence). V shed 0 bases and J shed 5 bases, with 5 bases lying between them. CDR3 DNA: TGTGCCACCAGCAGAGATCGGCACAATGAGCAGTTCTTC. It is translated as CATSRDRHNEQFF. The full variable domain, completed using reference TRBV15 and TRBJ2-1, is DAMVIQNPRYQVTQFGKPVTLSCSQTLNHNVMYWYQQKSSQAPKLLFHYYDKDFNNEADTPDNFQSRRPNTSFCFLDIRSPGLGDTAMYLCATSRDRHNEQFFGPGTRLTVL.

This clonotype was counted between two and nine times. The V gene is TRBV29-1, the J gene TRBJ1-2; 8 positions match TRBD1. Germline V CDR1 and CDR2: SQVTM, ANQGSEA. The V gene end was trimmed by 6 bases and the J gene end by 0 bases; junction bases not matched to a gene: 9. The CDR3 runs to 15 residues. CDR3 nucleotides: TGCAGCGTCCCTAGACAGGGGACCTCTAACTATGGCTACACCTTC. Translated, it gives CSVPRQGTSNYGYTF.

This chain connects TRBV6-1 to TRBJ1-4; tentative D call: TRBD1 (5 bases). The CDR3 has 15 residues. Germline V gives CDR1 MNHNS, CDR2 SASEGT. Trimming removed 3 bases from V and 3 bases from J, with 11 bases in between. CDR3 DNA sequence: TGTGCCAGCAGTGACGGTGGGGGGGCTAATGAAAAACTGTTTTTT. As protein: CASSDGGGANEKLFF.

The chain recombines TRBV7-9 with TRBJ1-1, with no clear D. Trimming took 5 bases from V and 3 from J, leaving 10 bases between them. Germline loops: CDR1 SEHNR, CDR2 FQNEAQ (reference sequence). The CDR3 runs 13 residues. As DNA, the CDR3 is TGTGCCAGCAGCACTTTGGCCGACACTGAAGCTTTCTTT. Residues: CASSTLADTEAFF.

The sample holds a few counts of this clonotype. The V gene is TRBV19, the J gene TRBJ2-1, with 11 bases matching TRBD2. From germline, CDR1 is LNHDA and CDR2 SQIVND (reference sequence). This CDR3 has 16 amino acids. The trim removed 4 bases at V and 4 bases at J, leaving 6 bases unmatched. CDR3 sequence (DNA): TGTGCCAGTAGTAGCGGGACTAGCGGACTTTACAATGAGCAGTTCTTC. Its protein product is CASSSGTSGLYNEQFF. Full variable domain (outside the CDR3, taken from reference TRBV19 and TRBJ2-1): DGGITQSPKYLFRKEGQNVTLSCEQNLNHDAMYWYRQDPGQGLRLIYYSQIVNDFQKGDIAEGYSVSREKKESFPLTVTSAQKNPTAFYLCASSSGTSGLYNEQFFGPGTRLTVL.

The rearrangement links TRBV20-1 to TRBJ1-5; TRBD1 might be the D (6 bases). The V and J ends lost 1 base and 9 bases respectively, with 13 bases between them. CDR1 and CDR2 (germline): DFQATT, SNEGSKA (reference sequence). CDR3 length: 13 amino acids. CDR3 region: CSARASGEGPQHF. In DNA, the CDR3 is TGCAGTGCTAGAGCGTCAGGGGAAGGGCCCCAGCATTTT.

This clonotype has a count of ten or more. The chain recombines TRBV27 with TRBJ2-1; maybe TRBD1 (5 bases). V lost 2 bases to trimming and J lost 9 bases, with 8 bases between them. The CDR3 is 12 amino acids. CDR1 MNHEY and CDR2 SMNVEV come from the germline V gene (reference sequence). The CDR3 DNA reads as TGTGCCAGCAGTTTAACAGGAATTGAGCAGTTCTTC. Amino acid sequence: CASSLTGIEQFF.

This clonotype turned up a few times. This chain links TRBV3-1 with TRBJ2-3; D is possibly TRBD2 (5 bases). Trimming removed 3 bases from V and 6 bases from J, with 19 bases in between. The CDR3 contains 16 residues. CDR1 and CDR2 from the germline V gene are LGHDT and YNNKEL (reference sequence). The DNA for the CDR3 is TGTGCCAGCAGCCACCTCACGGCGGGTGCGCAGGATACGCAGTATTTT. This sequence encodes CASSHLTAGAQDTQYF.

This clonotype came up a few times. The CDR3 sequence: CASSSLGAGTGSAFF. The CDR3 coding sequence is TGTGCCAGCAGTTCCTTAGGGGCCGGGACAGGGTCAGCTTTCTTT. The V and J genes are TRBV27 and TRBJ1-1; TRBD1 matches at 9 bases. The CDR3 sequence is 15 residues long. CDR1 MNHEY and CDR2 SMNVEV come from the germline V gene (reference sequence). Trimming removed 4 bases from V and 10 bases from J; junction bases left unmatched: 13.

This clonotype was seen ten or more times. The gene calls are TRBV12-3 or TRBV12-4 and TRBJ2-5; TRBD2 aligns across 10 bases. J was trimmed by 7 bases and V by 5 bases; bases with no gene match: 4. This CDR3 spans 13 amino acids. The CDR3, as DNA: TGTGCCAGCAGTCCCCGACTAGCGGGGACCCAGTACTTC. It encodes CASSPRLAGTQYF.

This chain connects TRBV6-9 to TRBJ2-4, with D perhaps TRBD1 (5 bases). Germline-derived CDR1 and CDR2 are MNHGY and SVAAGI. This CDR3 has 12 residues. Trimming shortened V by 3 bases and J by 13 bases, and 13 bases separated the two germline ends. The DNA of the CDR3 is TGTGCCAGCAGTTACCGCGACAGATTGCAGTACTTC. Translated, it gives CASSYRDRLQYF.

CDR3 protein: CATSEGGTSGREQFF. The CDR3 DNA reads TGTGCCACCAGTGAGGGAGGGACTAGCGGGAGGGAGCAGTTCTTC. The V gene is TRBV24-1, the J gene TRBJ2-1, with 15 bases lining up with TRBD2. V was clipped by 4 bases and J by 10 bases; unmatched bases: 4. Germline V gene lookup returns CDR1 KGHDR and CDR2 SFDVKD. CDR3 length: 15 residues.

This chain uses TRBV20-1 with TRBJ2-7; 9 nucleotides agree with TRBD2. The CDR3 runs 16 residues. Germline lookup yields CDR1 DFQATT and CDR2 SNEGSKA (reference sequence). Trimming cost V 0 bases and J 4 bases; bases outside gene matches: 10. CDR3 DNA sequence: TGCAGTGCTAGAGATCTACGACTAGCGGTAGGGTACGAGCAGTACTTC. Its translation: CSARDLRLAVGYEQYF.